Listed below are T cell receptor beta chains from one sample, sequenced in a study of blood T cells in healthy people across ages. In TCRdb, the 5' RACE reads were re-called with MiXCR into one record per CDR3 protein. The sample records fewer than 900,000 distinct CDR3 sequences, 40% to 45% being singletons. The sequenced sample consisted of blood. The receptor set was obtained from a woman in her fifties or sixties in good health. Both conserved end residues are part of each CDR3. The D gene is left open where the match is weak. Only part of the rows carry a size: once, few, many, or a class if the clone is expanded.

TRBV20-1	many	TRBD1	TRBJ2-4	TGCAGTGCTTGGACAGGGAGTTTTGAAAACATTCAGTACTTC	CSAWTGSFENIQYF
TRBV20-1	.	TRBD2	TRBJ2-3	TGCAGTGCCACTCCAACCTTCGCTAGCGGGGTGGTAGATACGCAGTATTTT	CSATPTFASGVVDTQYF
TRBV20-1	.	TRBD2	TRBJ2-5	TGCAGTGCTAGTGAACTAGCGGGAGGGTTAAACCAAGAGACCCAGTACTTC	CSASELAGGLNQETQYF
TRBV11-3	.	.	TRBJ2-1	TGTGCCAGCAGCCGCAATACGTTCAATGAGCAGTTCTTC	CASSRNTFNEQFF
TRBV7-3	many	TRBD1	TRBJ2-7	TGTGCCAGCAGCTTAAGTGGACAGGGGGCCTACGAGCAGTACTTC	CASSLSGQGAYEQYF
TRBV3-1	.	.	TRBJ1-5	TGTGCCAGCAGCCAAGATTACTCCGACGGTCAGCCCCAGCATTTT	CASSQDYSDGQPQHF
TRBV5-1	once	.	TRBJ1-2	TGCGCCAGCAGCCAAGAACCGGGACAAAACTATGGCTACACCTTC	CASSQEPGQNYGYTF
TRBV3-1	.	TRBD1	TRBJ1-2	TGTGCCAGCAGCCAGGCAGGGGGCGGTGGCTACACCTTC	CASSQAGGGGYTF
TRBV5-1	many	.	TRBJ2-7	TGCGCCAGCAGCGAATTAGGGTCGGATGAGCAGTACTTC	CASSELGSDEQYF
TRBV29-1	.	.	TRBJ2-7	TGCAGCGTTGGGGACCTGAGCCGACCTTACGAGCAGTACTTC	CSVGDLSRPYEQYF
TRBV29-1	.	.	TRBJ1-2	TGCAGCGTTCCAAGATCTAACGACTATGGCTACACCTTC	CSVPRSNDYGYTF
TRBV20-1	many	TRBD2	TRBJ2-7	TGCAGTGCTCTGACTAGCGGGAGGGACGAGCAGTACTTC	CSALTSGRDEQYF
TRBV18	.	.	TRBJ2-3	TGTGCCAGCTCACCACCCGGGATAGGCACAGATACGCAGTATTTT	CASSPPGIGTDTQYF
TRBV7-6	few	.	TRBJ2-7	TGTGCCAGCAGCTTAGTCGGGCGCGGGGTCGACGAGCAGTACTTC	CASSLVGRGVDEQYF
TRBV9	few	.	TRBJ1-4	TGTGCCAGCAGCGGTCCGGGGGGTAATGAAAAACTGTTTTTT	CASSGPGGNEKLFF
TRBV29-1	few	TRBD1	TRBJ1-1	TGCAGCGTTTCCGGACAGGGCACTGAAGCTTTCTTT	CSVSGQGTEAFF
TRBV15	.	.	TRBJ2-3	TGTGCCACCAGCACCAGCCCGGGGCTTAGCACAGATACGCAGTATTTT	CATSTSPGLSTDTQYF
TRBV5-1	few	TRBD1	TRBJ2-7	TGCGCCAGCAGGAGGGGACAGGGGGCTTCCTACGAGCAGTACTTC	CASRRGQGASYEQYF
TRBV5-5	many	TRBD1	TRBJ1-1	TGTGCCAGCAGCTTGACAGGGGGCTTTAACACTGAAGCTTTCTTT	CASSLTGGFNTEAFF
TRBV29-1	.	.	TRBJ1-1	TGCAGCGTTGAACTGGGGTTCGACACTGAAGCTTTCTTT	CSVELGFDTEAFF
TRBV27	.	TRBD2	TRBJ2-1	TGTGCCAGCAGTATCAGGACTAGCGGGGGTGGCGCCCAGTTCTTC	CASSIRTSGGGAQFF
TRBV18	few	.	TRBJ2-1	TGTGCCAGCTCAGTATTGACACTATCCTACAATGAGCAGTTCTTC	CASSVLTLSYNEQFF
TRBV6-2/TRBV6-3	.	.	TRBJ1-5	TGTGCCAGCTCGGGTCGGGGGAAGCCCCAGCATTTT	CASSGRGKPQHF
TRBV6-6	.	.	TRBJ1-1	TGTGCCAGCAGAGCCTCGGAGGTGGGGAACACTGAAGCTTTCTTT	CASRASEVGNTEAFF